This is a list of T cell receptor beta chains from one sample in a study of T-cell memory formation after mild COVID-19. TCRdb recomputed calls from the 5' RACE reads with MiXCR, one row per CDR3 protein. The profile shows hundreds of thousands of distinct CDR3 sequences, 18% of them singletons. The sequencing sample was made of PBMCs or a T cell subset sorted from them (not recorded which). The receptors were gathered from an adult woman who had mild COVID-19 (a few samples of this study predate the infection). Cell type and time point are not known. Both conserved end residues are part of each CDR3. The order of the fields is J gene, clone size, CDR3 length, V gene, D gene, CDR3 DNA, CDR3 protein. D genes are given only for firm matches. Only part of the rows carry a size: once, few, many, or a class if the clone is expanded.

TRBJ2-3	NA	15	TRBV5-1	TRBD2	TGCGCCAGCAGCTTCGGGCGGGAGATGGCAGATACGCAGTATTTT	CASSFGREMADTQYF
TRBJ2-7	NA	14	TRBV2	NA	TGTGCCAGCACGGATGACAGGACATCCTACGAGCAGTACTTC	CASTDDRTSYEQYF
TRBJ2-1	NA	15	TRBV7-9	TRBD2	TGTGCCAGCTTCGTGCGAGCGGGGGGTGGCAATGAGCAGTTCTTC	CASFVRAGGGNEQFF
TRBJ2-2	NA	17	TRBV5-1	NA	TGCGCCAGCAGCTTGTTCCCGGACAGCACGAACACCTGGGAGCTGTTTTTT	CASSLFPDSTNTWELFF
TRBJ2-7	few	14	TRBV5-1	NA	TGCGCCAGCAGCTTGGATGGGGACACCTACGAGCAGTACTTC	CASSLDGDTYEQYF
TRBJ2-2	NA	17	TRBV4-1	TRBD2	TGCGCCAGCAGCCAATCTTTGGCTGCGGGGGTTACCGGGGAGCTGTTTTTT	CASSQSLAAGVTGELFF
TRBJ2-3	NA	16	TRBV6-5	TRBD2	TGTGCCAGCAGCCAGACTAGCGGGAGGATCACAGATACGCAGTATTTT	CASSQTSGRITDTQYF
TRBJ2-2	few	16	TRBV6-2/TRBV6-3	TRBD1	TGTGCCAGCAGGGGGGCCGGGACAGGGCGCACCGGGGAGCTGTTTTTT	CASRGAGTGRTGELFF
TRBJ2-2	NA	15	TRBV13	NA	TGTGCCAGCACAACGGGACGCACGAACACCGGGGAGCTGTTTTTT	CASTTGRTNTGELFF
TRBJ2-2	NA	16	TRBV18	NA	TGTGCCAGCTCACCGCCAGACAGGACGGGCACCGGGGAGCTATTTTTT	CASSPPDRTGTGELFF
TRBJ2-7	NA	13	TRBV18	TRBD1	TGTGCCAGCTCAAAGGGACAGACCCACGAGCAGTACTTC	CASSKGQTHEQYF
TRBJ2-4	NA	14	TRBV7-9	NA	TGTGCCGGCAGCCCACCCGGGGCCACACACATTCAGTACTTC	CAGSPPGATHIQYF
TRBJ1-1	few	15	TRBV18	NA	TGTGCCAGCTCACCACCGAGTCGGGGGAACACTGAAGCTTTCTTT	CASSPPSRGNTEAFF
TRBJ2-1	few	15	TRBV7-9	NA	TGTGCCAGCAGCCCCCGGGACATCGAGTACAATGAGCAGTTCTTC	CASSPRDIEYNEQFF
TRBJ1-1	NA	14	TRBV5-4	NA	TGTGCCAGCAGCCCCCCTAGACCGAACACTGAAGCTTTCTTT	CASSPPRPNTEAFF
TRBJ2-1	few	13	TRBV24-1	NA	TGTGCCACCAGTGGTAGGGGATACAATGAGCAGTTCTTC	CATSGRGYNEQFF
TRBJ2-3	NA	14	TRBV24-1	NA	TGTGCCACCAGTGATTCCTCTTATACAGATACGCAGTATTTT	CATSDSSYTDTQYF
TRBJ2-4	once	14	TRBV2	NA	TGTGCCAGCAGGAACAGGGTAACCAAAAACATTCAGTACTTC	CASRNRVTKNIQYF
TRBJ2-7	NA	15	TRBV6-5	TRBD2	TGTGCCAGCAGTTACTCCGGGACTAGTCGAAACGAGCAGTACTTC	CASSYSGTSRNEQYF
TRBJ2-3	few	13	TRBV5-1	NA	TGCGCCAGCAGCTTTCGACACCCAGATACGCAGTATTTT	CASSFRHPDTQYF
TRBJ1-5	NA	14	TRBV2	TRBD1	TGTGCCAGCAGCGGGGGGACAGCTAATCAGCCCCAGCATTTT	CASSGGTANQPQHF
TRBJ2-2	few	16	TRBV6-2/TRBV6-3	TRBD2	TGTGCCAGCAGTTACGAGGGCAGGGAGGGAACCGGGGAGCTGTTTTTT	CASSYEGREGTGELFF
TRBJ2-3	few	18	TRBV10-3	TRBD2	TGTGCCATCAGTGATCCCGGGACTAGCGGGAGGATCACAGATACGCAGTATTTT	CAISDPGTSGRITDTQYF
TRBJ2-2	NA	15	TRBV5-4	TRBD1	TGTGCCAGCAACTTAGGGGGCATGGGCACCGGGGAGCTGTTTTTT	CASNLGGMGTGELFF